The 15 T cell receptor beta chains below all came from one sample that was sequenced in a study of CD8+ T cells in alopecia areata. The sequencing template was cDNA reverse transcribed from extracted RNA. Clones were sequenced by immunoSEQ multiplex PCR, and TCRdb holds only the in-frame ones, with some missing. In the table there are about 130,000 clones, roughly 61% of which are singletons. Sequencing was performed on CD4+ T cells sorted from blood, taken at week 0. These TCRs come from a human donor with alopecia areata.

The chain employs TRBV7-2 and TRBJ2-3, with TRBD2 matching 9 bases. The V gene end was trimmed by 3 bases and the J gene end by 4 bases; junction bases not matched to a gene: 11. The CDR3 is 17 residues long. CDR1 SGHTA and CDR2 FQGNSA come from the germline V gene. The CDR3 region has the DNA TGTGCCAGCAGCTTCGTGGGCGGGGGGGCCGCCGCAGATACGCAGTATTTT. Protein sequence: CASSFVGGGAAADTQYF.

The chain recombines TRBV9 with TRBJ1-2; no clear D gene. Trimming cost V 0 bases and J 4 bases, with 7 bases left between them. CDR1 is SGDLS, CDR2 YYNGEE, per germline. The CDR3 contains 13 residues. The CDR3 DNA reads as TGTGCCAGCAGCGTAGTGGGCGGCTATGGCTACACCTTC. Its translation is CASSVVGGYGYTF.

CDR3 region: CASSLQGAEKDTQYF. Here the CDR3 DNA reads TGTGCCAGCAGCTTACAGGGGGCCGAAAAAGATACGCAGTATTTT. The chain combines TRBV7-9 with TRBJ2-3; 8 bases are a match to TRBD1. This CDR3 has 15 amino acids. Germline assignment: CDR1 SEHNR and CDR2 FQNEAQ (reference sequence). Germline trimming cut 2 bases from V and 5 bases from J; bases unmatched to any gene: 6.

This clone turned up a few times. The chain's CDR3 is CASSLSIRTDTQYF. The CDR3 DNA sequence: TGCGCCAGCAGCCTATCGATTCGTACAGATACGCAGTATTTT. V gene TRBV4-1 combines with J gene TRBJ2-3; D ambiguous. CDR1 and CDR2 (germline): MGHRA, YSYEKL. This CDR3 comprises 14 residues. Trimming stripped 4 bases from V and 3 bases from J, with 11 bases between.

In DNA, the CDR3 is TGTGCCAGCAGCGCGATGGACAGGAACTATGGCTACACCTTC. This gives the protein CASSAMDRNYGYTF. The chain uses TRBV5-6 and TRBJ1-2; TRBD1 matches 7 bases. Germline values: CDR1 SGHDT, CDR2 YYEEEE. The length of the CDR3 is 14 residues. The ends lost 4 bases at V and 2 bases at J; junction bases unmatched: 5.

The gene calls are TRBV19 and TRBJ1-1, with D unclear. Germline values: CDR1 LNHDA, CDR2 SQIVND (reference sequence). Trimming pared 4 bases from V and 4 bases from J, leaving 4 bases between. The CDR3 has 11 residues. The CDR3 bases are TGTGCCAGTAGTAAGATCACTGAAGCTTTCTTT. Protein: CASSKITEAFF.

The chain links TRBV4-2 to TRBJ1-3; the match to TRBD1 covers 7 bases. CDR1 is LGHNA, CDR2 YNFKEQ, per germline. V was clipped by 4 bases and J by 3 bases; unmatched bases: 9. This CDR3 region has 16 residues. DNA of the CDR3: TGTGCCAGCAGCCGGGCGACCGGGACAGATGGAAACACCATATATTTT. Amino acids: CASSRATGTDGNTIYF.

This chain connects TRBV5-6 to TRBJ1-1; D may be TRBD1 (5 bases). The V end lost 5 bases, the J end lost 7 bases, and 12 bases lay between the germline ends. The CDR3 has 12 amino acids. Germline loops: CDR1 SGHDT, CDR2 YYEEEE. The CDR3: CASSWGRGEAFF. CDR3 nucleotides: TGTGCCAGCAGTTGGGGGAGAGGTGAAGCTTTCTTT. The whole variable domain, filled in from reference TRBV5-6 and TRBJ1-1, reads DAGVTQSPTHLIKTRGQQVTLRCSPKSGHDTVSWYQQALGQGPQFIFQYYEEEERQRGNFPDRFSGHQFPNYSSELNVNALLLGDSALYLCASSWGRGEAFFGQGTRLTVV.

V is TRBV18 and J is TRBJ1-2, with 7 bases identical to TRBD1. The junction had 9 bases not matched to a gene; V was cut back by 3 bases and J by 8 bases. CDR1 is KGHSH, CDR2 LQKENI, per germline. This CDR3 contains 14 residues. CDR3 coding DNA: TGTGCCAGCTCACCCCGGACAGGAGGGAGCGGCTACACCTTC. It codes for CASSPRTGGSGYTF.

The chain employs TRBV6-5 and TRBJ1-2, with D perhaps matching TRBD1 (5 bases). The CDR3 extends over 14 amino acids. Germline CDR1 is MNHEY and CDR2 is SVGAGI. The germline V and J ends were trimmed by 2 bases and 6 bases, with 13 bases remaining between them. CDR3 region: CASSYLEARDGYTF. In nucleotides, the CDR3 is TGTGCCAGCAGTTACCTCGAGGCCAGGGATGGCTACACCTTC.

The rearrangement joins TRBV30 to TRBJ1-5; weak D call: TRBD1 (5 bases). V was shortened by 1 base and J by 2 bases, with 9 bases between the two germline ends. Germline V gene data show CDR1 as GTSNPN and CDR2 as SVGIG (reference sequence). This CDR3 region has 14 residues. CDR3 residues: CAWSAGDRNQPQHF. CDR3 nucleotide sequence: TGTGCCTGGAGTGCGGGGGACCGCAATCAGCCCCAGCATTTT. The variable domain in full, with the rest retrieved from reference TRBV30 and TRBJ1-5, is SQTIHQWPATLVQPVGSPLSLECTVEGTSNPNLYWYRQAAGRGLQLLFYSVGIGQISSEVPQNLSASRPQDRQFILSSKKLLLSDSGFYLCAWSAGDRNQPQHFGDGTRLSIL.

The rearrangement joins TRBV30 to TRBJ1-4; possible D gene TRBD1, 5 bases. Germline loops: CDR1 GTSNPN, CDR2 SVGIG (reference sequence). The ends were cut back, 1 base at V and 11 bases at J, with 8 bases in the middle. This CDR3 has 11 amino acids. The CDR3 DNA sequence: TGTGCCTGGAGTGGTTCAGGGAAACTGTTTTTT. Its protein product is CAWSGSGKLFF. The whole variable domain, filled in from reference TRBV30 and TRBJ1-4, reads SQTIHQWPATLVQPVGSPLSLECTVEGTSNPNLYWYRQAAGRGLQLLFYSVGIGQISSEVPQNLSASRPQDRQFILSSKKLLLSDSGFYLCAWSGSGKLFFGSGTQLSVL.

The chain uses TRBV23-1 and TRBJ2-5; D is possibly TRBD1 (6 bases). TRBV23-1 carries the ORF label, with uncertain function. Trimming pared 7 bases from V and 0 bases from J, leaving 12 bases between. The CDR3 contains 14 residues. The CDR3 DNA reads as TGCGCCAGCACCCAGACAGGTTACCAAGAGACCCAGTACTTC. Protein product: CASTQTGYQETQYF.

The chain has TRBV20-1 and TRBJ1-2; the match to TRBD1 covers 8 bases. This CDR3 comprises 11 residues. Germline CDR1 DFQATT, CDR2 SNEGSKA (reference sequence). CDR3 sequence reads: CVRQGNYGYTF. CDR3 in DNA: TGCGTCCGACAGGGGAACTATGGCTACACCTTC.

CDR3 sequence reads: CASSPWGTGGSGSPLHF. CDR3 DNA sequence: TGTGCCAGCAGCCCCTGGGGGACAGGGGGCTCTGGATCACCCCTCCACTTT. The chain is built from TRBV7-9 and TRBJ1-6; 12 bases match TRBD1. The V gene's germline CDR1 is SEHNR and CDR2 FQNEAQ (reference sequence). With 5 bases clipped from V and 10 bases from J, the junction kept 12 bases outside the gene matches. The CDR3 is 17 amino acids. Drawing the rest from reference TRBV7-9 and TRBJ1-6, the complete variable domain is DTGVSQNPRHKITKRGQNVTFRCDPISEHNRLYWYRQTLGQGPEFLTYFQNEAQLEKSRLLSDRFSAERPKGSFSTLEIQRTEQGDSAMYLCASSPWGTGGSGSPLHFGNGTRLTVT.